These 32 T cell receptor beta chains were sequenced from one sample in a study of beta chain features in type 1 diabetes. Study-level results: Shortening that was moderate but significant affected the TCRB CDR3s of Type 1 diabetes patients in all four CD4+ subsets.

These receptors are not linked to any known antigen. Expressed TCRB transcripts got sequenced, as all isolated RNA was reverse transcribed. Generated by immunoSEQ multiplex PCR, the TCRdb table keeps only in-frame clones and is missing some. Among 550,000 to 850,000 clones listed, under 15% were seen once. What was sequenced was naive CD4+ T cells from blood. Receptors originate from a young man with type 1 diabetes.

The chain has TRBV28 and TRBJ2-3; TRBD2 matches at 8 bases. V shed 3 bases and J 2 bases; nucleotides not matched to a gene: 7. CDR1 is MDHEN, CDR2 SYDVKM, per germline. There are 16 residues in the CDR3. In nucleotides, the CDR3 is TGTGCCAGCAGTTTGGGGGCTAGCGGGTCCACAGATACGCAGTATTTT. It translates to CASSLGASGSTDTQYF.

J is TRBJ1-2 and V is TRBV7-9, with D unclear. V lost 3 bases and J lost 0, with 5 bases in between. Germline V gives CDR1 SEHNR, CDR2 FQNEAQ (reference sequence). CDR3 length: 13 amino acids. The CDR3 DNA sequence: TGTGCCAGCAGCTTCACCGCTAACTATGGCTACACCTTC. As protein: CASSFTANYGYTF.

The rearrangement uses TRBV30 and TRBJ2-5; either TRBD1 or TRBD2 may fit D (5 bases each). Germline CDR1 is GTSNPN and CDR2 is SVGIG (reference sequence). The CDR3 spans 13 residues. Trimming pared 1 base from V and 6 bases from J, leaving 12 bases between. The chain's CDR3 is CAWSAGPSQTQYF. The CDR3 DNA sequence: TGTGCCTGGAGTGCGGGACCCTCCCAGACCCAGTACTTC.

The chain recombines TRBV6-1 with TRBJ1-5; D might be TRBD1 (5 bases). This CDR3 is 15 amino acids long. V was shortened by 4 bases and J by 5 bases, with 15 bases between the two germline ends. Germline CDR1 and CDR2: MNHNS and SASEGT. In DNA, the CDR3 is TGTGCCAGCAGTGCCCAGGGAGGTATCGATCAGCCCCAGCATTTT. Translating gives CASSAQGGIDQPQHF.

V is TRBV7-3 and J is TRBJ2-3, with unresolved D. CDR1 and CDR2 (germline): SGHTA, FQGTGA. The CDR3 extends over 13 amino acids. Between the trimmed V and J ends, which lost 7 bases and 1 base, there was a span of 9 bases. CDR3 DNA: TGTGCCAGCACCTCCGTTGGCACAGATACGCAGTATTTT. It is translated as CASTSVGTDTQYF.

V and J are TRBV30 and TRBJ1-1; D gene unclear. This CDR3 region has 14 residues. The germline V gene encodes CDR1 GTSNPN and CDR2 SVGIG (reference sequence). Trimming removed 0 bases from V and 6 bases from J, with 14 bases in between. The CDR3, as DNA: TGTGCCTGGAGTGTAGGACCCACAGCCCCTGAAGCTTTCTTT. This codes for CAWSVGPTAPEAFF.

This clone was counted a few times. The J gene is TRBJ1-1, the V gene TRBV2, with D tentatively TRBD1 (6 bases). The CDR3 runs 13 residues. Germline CDR1 SNHLY, CDR2 FYNNEI. Trimming shortened V by 6 bases and J by 1 base, and 9 bases separated the two germline ends. CDR3: CASRGHPNTEAFF. For the CDR3, the DNA is TGTGCCAGCAGGGGACACCCGAACACTGAAGCTTTCTTT. The entire variable domain, with the rest obtained from reference TRBV2 and TRBJ1-1, is as follows: EPEVTQTPSHQVTQMGQEVILRCVPISNHLYFYWYRQILGQKVEFLVSFYNNEISEKSEIFDDQFSVERPDGSNFTLKIRSTKLEDSAMYFCASRGHPNTEAFFGQGTRLTVV.

The V gene is TRBV11-1, the J gene TRBJ2-6; possible D gene TRBD1, 6 bases. The CDR3 consists of 15 residues. The V gene's germline CDR1 is SGHAT and CDR2 FQDESV (reference sequence). The germline V and J ends were trimmed by 10 bases and 1 base, with 14 bases remaining between them. CDR3 sequence reads: CATQGTRSGANVLTF. DNA for the CDR3: TGTGCCACACAGGGTACGAGGTCTGGGGCCAACGTCCTGACTTTC. The complete variable domain, with remaining parts taken from reference TRBV11-1 and TRBJ2-6, reads EAEVAQSPRYKITEKSQAVAFWCDPISGHATLYWYRQILGQGPELLVQFQDESVVDDSQLPKDRFSAERLKGVDSTLKIQPAELGDSAMYLCATQGTRSGANVLTFGAGSRLTVL.

The sample holds a few counts of this clone. The rearrangement uses TRBV29-1 and TRBJ1-1; D uncertain. This CDR3 is built from 12 residues. V dropped 1 base and J dropped 7 bases, with 10 bases sitting between them. Germline V lookup: CDR1 SQVTM, CDR2 ANQGSEA. The CDR3: CSVEGGWDEAFF. For the CDR3, the DNA is TGCAGCGTTGAAGGAGGCTGGGATGAAGCTTTCTTT.

The sample holds a few counts of this clone. The CDR3 loop is CASSSPPGTPSYEQYF. As DNA, the CDR3 is TGTGCCAGCAGCTCCCCCCCTGGGACCCCCTCCTACGAGCAGTACTTC. The chain recombines TRBV5-4 with TRBJ2-7; tentatively, D is TRBD1 or TRBD2 (5 bases each). Looked up from germline, CDR1 is SGHNT and CDR2 is YYREEE (reference sequence). This CDR3 comprises 16 residues. V was clipped by 3 bases and J by 0 bases, with 16 bases between them.

This clone was picked up a small number of times. This chain links TRBV6-6 with TRBJ2-2; TRBD1 agrees at 9 bases. V was pared by 9 bases and J by 9 bases, with 2 bases of the junction left unmatched. The CDR3 runs to 11 residues. Germline V gene data show CDR1 as MNHNY and CDR2 as SVGAGI (reference sequence). DNA for the CDR3: TGTGCCAGTACAGGGGGCCGGGAGCTGTTTTTT. Protein product: CASTGGRELFF.

There are a few counts of this clone. The chain uses TRBV4-1 and TRBJ2-1, with a weak D call TRBD2 (5 bases). Germline V lookup: CDR1 MGHRA, CDR2 YSYEKL. V dropped 1 base and J dropped 0 bases, with 7 bases sitting between them. This CDR3 spans 15 amino acids. The CDR3, as DNA: TGCGCCAGCAGCCAAGCTAGCAACTCCTACAATGAGCAGTTCTTC. Amino acid sequence: CASSQASNSYNEQFF.

This clone was counted once. The chain joins TRBV30 to TRBJ2-5; possibly TRBD1 for D (6 bases). The DNA end is more similar to TRBJ2-7, so the J call may be wrong. From germline, CDR1 is GTSNPN and CDR2 SVGIG (reference sequence). The CDR3 length is 12 residues. The DNA of the CDR3 is TGTGCCTGGAACCTGGGGGCTTACGAGCAGTACTTC. Translation gives CAWNLGAYEQYF.

This clone showed up just a few times. V usage is TRBV30 and J usage is TRBJ2-1; TRBD2 aligns across 13 bases. V lost 4 bases, J lost 15 bases, and 6 bases stayed unmatched. The CDR3 totals 12 residues. Looked up from germline, CDR1 is GTSNPN and CDR2 is SVGIG (reference sequence). CDR3 DNA sequence: TGTGCCTGGACTCTGGGACTAGCGGGGCTGTTCTTC. It specifies CAWTLGLAGLFF.

The sample holds a few counts of this clone. V usage is TRBV7-8 and J usage is TRBJ1-5, with unresolved D. Trimming pared 5 bases from V and 4 bases from J, leaving 9 bases between. This CDR3 spans 13 amino acids. CDR1 SGHVS and CDR2 FQNEAQ come from the germline V gene. The CDR3 sequence is CASSPRPNQPQHF. CDR3 nucleotides: TGTGCCAGCAGCCCCCGGCCGAATCAGCCCCAGCATTTT.

This clone came up a few times. The chain joins TRBV30 to TRBJ1-2; 8 bases map to TRBD1. CDR3 length equals 14 residues. Germline V gene sequence: CDR1 GTSNPN, CDR2 SVGIG (reference sequence). V trimming: 3 bases; J trimming: 3 bases; junction bases outside the gene matches: 6. The CDR3 loop reads CAWRWTGPDYGYTF. The DNA for the CDR3 is TGTGCCTGGAGATGGACAGGGCCTGACTATGGCTACACCTTC.

This chain connects TRBV7-6 to TRBJ2-7; D tentatively reads TRBD1 or TRBD2 (5 bases each). Per germline, CDR1 SGHVS and CDR2 FNYEAQ. The V end lost 5 bases, the J end lost 4 bases, and 21 bases lay between the germline ends. The CDR3 loop spans 16 amino acids. The DNA of the CDR3 is TGTGCCAGCAGCCTTAGTGGGACGGACTTCTCTTACGAGCAGTACTTC. Protein sequence: CASSLSGTDFSYEQYF.

The V and J genes are TRBV5-6 and TRBJ1-5; D is perhaps TRBD1 (5 bases). The CDR3 has 16 amino acids. The germline CDR1 and CDR2 sequences are SGHDT and YYEEEE. V was cut by 0 bases and J by 3 bases, with 13 bases left in between. CDR3 residues: CASSLASGRDNQPQHF. The CDR3 bases are TGTGCCAGCAGCTTGGCCTCGGGCAGGGACAATCAGCCCCAGCATTTT.

This clone was counted a few times. The CDR3: CATSRESATNEKLFF. The CDR3 DNA reads as TGTGCCACCAGCAGAGAGTCCGCAACTAATGAAAAACTGTTTTTT. This chain joins TRBV15 and TRBJ1-4; D not resolved. Looked up from germline, CDR1 is LNHNV and CDR2 is YYDKDF (reference sequence). Trimming stripped 0 bases from V and 0 bases from J, with 5 bases between. CDR3 length: 15 residues.

This clone was counted between two and nine times. The J gene is TRBJ1-1, the V gene TRBV30, with D uncertain. Per germline, CDR1 GTSNPN and CDR2 SVGIG (reference sequence). V was shortened by 0 bases and J by 4 bases, with 9 bases between the two germline ends. The CDR3 is 13 residues long. The CDR3 DNA is TGTGCCTGGAGTGTGGGCTCGGGCACTGAAGCTTTCTTT. Its protein product is CAWSVGSGTEAFF.

V usage is TRBV6-5 and J usage is TRBJ2-7; D tentatively reads TRBD1 or TRBD2 (5 bases each). CDR3 length: 12 amino acids. Germline CDR1 and CDR2: MNHEY and SVGAGI. V was shortened by 7 bases and J by 3 bases, with 10 bases between the two germline ends. The CDR3 is CASTRDLYEQYF. CDR3 DNA sequence: TGTGCCAGCACCCGGGACCTCTACGAGCAGTACTTC.

As DNA, the CDR3 is TGCGCCAGCAGTCTCCCCGGGGACAGGGTCTATGGCTACACCTTC. It specifies CASSLPGDRVYGYTF. The chain is built from TRBV5-1 and TRBJ1-2; TRBD1 aligns across 9 bases. The CDR3 is 15 residues long. The junction had 9 bases not matched to a gene; V was cut back by 5 bases and J by 4 bases. CDR1 SGHRS and CDR2 YFSETQ come from the germline V gene.

The V and J genes are TRBV25-1 and TRBJ1-2; D ambiguous. Germline CDR1 reads MGHDK; CDR2 reads SYGVNS. Trimming left V 6 bases short and J 4 bases short, with 12 bases between. The CDR3 has 13 residues. The CDR3 is CASSLLEFYGYTF. The CDR3 nucleotides are TGTGCCAGCAGCCTACTTGAATTCTATGGCTACACCTTC.

A single count supports this clone. The chain joins TRBV11-3 to TRBJ2-6; D is undetermined. From germline, CDR1 is SGHNT and CDR2 YENEEA. The CDR3 loop spans 15 amino acids. Trimming removed 1 base from V and 2 bases from J, with 6 bases in between. The CDR3 protein is CASSLVLAGANVLTF. The CDR3 DNA reads as TGTGCCAGCAGCTTAGTCTTGGCTGGGGCCAACGTCCTGACTTTC. Combining the CDR3 with reference TRBV11-3 and TRBJ2-6 gives the whole variable domain EAGVVQSPRYKIIEKKQPVAFWCNPISGHNTLYWYLQNLGQGPELLIRYENEEAVDDSQLPKDRFSAERLKGVDSTLKIQPAELGDSAVYLCASSLVLAGANVLTFGAGSRLTVL.

This clone was seen more than once but under ten times. J is TRBJ2-3 and V is TRBV7-6, with 7 positions matching TRBD2. CDR1 and CDR2 from the germline V gene are SGHVS and FNYEAQ. The CDR3 totals 18 residues. Trimming cost V 1 base and J 1 base; bases outside gene matches: 11. CDR3 loop: CASSLGSTSALGTDTQYF. The CDR3 coding sequence is TGTGCCAGCAGCTTAGGGTCCACTAGCGCCCTGGGCACAGATACGCAGTATTTT. Filled out from reference TRBV7-6 and TRBJ2-3, the complete variable domain reads GAGVSQSPRYKVTKRGQDVALRCDPISGHVSLYWYRQALGQGPEFLTYFNYEAQQDKSGLPNDRFSAERPEGSISTLTIQRTEQRDSAMYRCASSLGSTSALGTDTQYFGPGTRLTVL.

V is TRBV28 and J is TRBJ1-1; D remains ambiguous. CDR3 length equals 14 residues. Germline CDR1 reads MDHEN; CDR2 reads SYDVKM. V lost 6 bases and J lost 5, with 16 bases in between. For the CDR3, the DNA is TGTGCCAGCAGCCTTGTTCTAAGGGTTACTGAAGCTTTCTTT. It encodes CASSLVLRVTEAFF. The variable domain in full, with the rest retrieved from reference TRBV28 and TRBJ1-1, is DVKVTQSSRYLVKRTGEKVFLECVQDMDHENMFWYRQDPGLGLRLIYFSYDVKMKEKGDIPEGYSVSREKKERFSLILESASTNQTSMYLCASSLVLRVTEAFFGQGTRLTVV.

This chain links TRBV6-5 with TRBJ1-1; D not certain. Trimming removed 6 bases from V and 1 base from J, with 15 bases in between. The CDR3 contains 15 residues. CDR1 and CDR2 (germline): MNHEY, SVGAGI. The CDR3 sequence: CASSPSYLANTEAFF. CDR3 nucleotides: TGTGCCAGCAGCCCCTCGTATTTAGCGAACACTGAAGCTTTCTTT.

The rearrangement joins TRBV6-1 to TRBJ1-1, with D maybe TRBD1 (6 bases). V was clipped by 5 bases and J by 3 bases, with 13 bases between them. The CDR3 sequence is 14 residues long. Germline CDR1 reads MNHNS; CDR2 reads SASEGT. As DNA, the CDR3 is TGTGCCAGCAGTTCCCATAAGGGGGACACTGAAGCTTTCTTT. It is translated as CASSSHKGDTEAFF.

This clone was seen a few times. The chain employs TRBV28 and TRBJ2-3; no reliable D call. The germline V gene has CDR1 MDHEN and CDR2 SYDVKM. The CDR3 loop spans 15 amino acids. Trimming shortened V by 4 bases and J by 5 bases, and 16 bases separated the two germline ends. CDR3 sequence: CASSSPPTAKDTQYF. CDR3 DNA sequence: TGTGCCAGCAGTTCCCCTCCAACTGCGAAAGATACGCAGTATTTT.

CDR3 protein: CASSPIGWGNTEAFF. CDR3 in DNA: TGTGCCAGCAGCCCCATCGGCTGGGGGAACACTGAAGCTTTCTTT. This chain links TRBV5-4 with TRBJ1-1, with D hard to call. Germline CDR1 SGHNT, CDR2 YYREEE (reference sequence). V was cut by 4 bases and J by 1 base, with 14 bases left in between. The CDR3 has 15 residues. The variable domain in full, with the rest retrieved from reference TRBV5-4 and TRBJ1-1, is ETGVTQSPTHLIKTRGQQVTLRCSSQSGHNTVSWYQQALGQGPQFIFQYYREEENGRGNFPPRFSGLQFPNYSSELNVNALELDDSALYLCASSPIGWGNTEAFFGQGTRLTVV.

This clone was seen more than once but under ten times. The gene calls are TRBV19 and TRBJ1-2; the match to TRBD1 covers 7 bases. The J segment lost 2 bases and the V segment lost 5 bases, leaving 5 bases of the junction unmatched. CDR1 LNHDA and CDR2 SQIVND come from the germline V gene (reference sequence). The CDR3 covers 14 residues. CDR3 protein: CASSARGQNYGYTF. CDR3 nucleotides: TGTGCCAGTAGTGCAAGGGGACAGAACTATGGCTACACCTTC.

The genes are TRBV5-1 and TRBJ2-3; possible D gene TRBD2, 7 bases. The CDR3 contains 15 residues. Germline V gene data show CDR1 as SGHRS and CDR2 as YFSETQ. With 4 bases removed from V and 5 bases from J, the gap between germline ends came to 17 bases. DNA for the CDR3: TGCGCCAGCAGCCGCGGGGGCTACTATCGAGATACGCAGTATTTT. Protein: CASSRGGYYRDTQYF.